This passage covers 9 T cell receptor beta chains from one sample sequenced in a study of blood T cell repertoires in COVID-19. Produced via immunoSEQ multiplex PCR; TCRdb's table is partial and in-frame only. This table holds 65,000 to 85,000 clones, 70% to 90% found once. Material for sequencing was peripheral blood. All receptors derive from a man aged 45-60 years with active COVID-19.

The genes are TRBV4-3 and TRBJ1-2; unclear D gene. Germline-derived CDR1 and CDR2 are LGHNA and YSLEER. V lost 1 base, J lost 2 bases, and 11 bases lay in between. This CDR3 region has 15 residues. The DNA for the CDR3 is TGCGCCAGCAGCCAAGCCGCCCGGTGGAACTATGGCTACACCTTC. This translates into CASSQAARWNYGYTF.

This chain connects TRBV28 to TRBJ2-4; weak D call: TRBD2 (5 bases). Trimming cost V 3 bases and J 0 bases, with 12 bases left between them. The CDR3 covers 16 residues. CDR1 is MDHEN and CDR2 is SYDVKM in the germline V gene. The CDR3 DNA reads TGTGCCAGCAGTTTTCGGGGAGTGATAGCCAAAAACATTCAGTACTTC. Protein sequence: CASSFRGVIAKNIQYF.

The rearrangement links TRBV30 to TRBJ2-7, with 8 bases aligning to TRBD1. Germline V gene sequence: CDR1 GTSNPN, CDR2 SVGIG (reference sequence). The CDR3 has 14 residues. The J segment lost 3 bases and the V segment lost 5 bases, leaving 9 bases of the junction unmatched. The CDR3 loop is CAWDSGTGLYEQYF. The CDR3 DNA sequence: TGTGCCTGGGACTCCGGGACAGGACTCTACGAGCAGTACTTC.

V and J are TRBV6-2 or TRBV6-3 and TRBJ2-3; 7 nucleotides line up with TRBD1. Germline loops: CDR1 MNHEY, CDR2 SVGEGT. The V gene end was trimmed by 2 bases and the J gene end by 14 bases; junction bases not matched to a gene: 10. The CDR3 sequence is 13 residues long. The chain's CDR3 is CASSYTKRQGTYF. CDR3 sequence (DNA): TGTGCCAGCAGTTACACGAAACGACAGGGTACGTATTTT.

This chain links TRBV27 with TRBJ2-7; 9 positions agree with TRBD2. CDR3 length equals 17 residues. The germline V gene has CDR1 MNHEY and CDR2 SMNVEV (reference sequence). Unmatched junction bases numbered 11, after V lost 3 bases and J lost 2 bases. CDR3 region: CASSFGLAGITTYEQYF. The CDR3 DNA reads TGTGCCAGCAGTTTCGGGCTAGCGGGAATAACTACCTACGAGCAGTACTTC.

The chain recombines TRBV13 with TRBJ2-2, with D possibly TRBD2 on 7 matching bases. Trimming cost V 5 bases and J 6 bases, with 13 bases left between them. The CDR3 runs to 14 residues. The V gene's germline CDR1 is PRHDT and CDR2 FYEKMQ (reference sequence). In nucleotides, the CDR3 is TGTGCCAGCAGCGCTGCGGGGGCCGCCGGGGAGCTGTTTTTT. It is translated as CASSAAGAAGELFF.

The chain has TRBV2 and TRBJ2-2; 7 nucleotides agree with TRBD1. There are 14 residues in the CDR3. Germline CDR1 SNHLY, CDR2 FYNNEI. V shed 7 bases and J 6 bases; nucleotides not matched to a gene: 8. The CDR3 here is CASNHGTGAGELFF. CDR3 DNA sequence: TGTGCCAGCAACCACGGCACAGGGGCCGGGGAGCTGTTTTTT.

The chain combines TRBV11-2 with TRBJ1-3, with D perhaps TRBD1 (5 bases). V shed 4 bases and J shed 4 bases, with 11 bases lying between them. There are 14 residues in the CDR3. Germline-derived CDR1 and CDR2 are SGHAT and FQNNGV. The CDR3 nucleotides read TGTGCCAGCAGCTCCACACGGGGGGGAAACACCATATATTTT. Encoded protein: CASSSTRGGNTIYF.

J is TRBJ2-5 and V is TRBV5-1; D possibly corresponds to TRBD2 (6 bases). Germline CDR1 reads SGHRS; CDR2 reads YFSETQ. V was shortened by 6 bases and J by 6 bases, with 15 bases between the two germline ends. The CDR3 spans 13 residues. CDR3 DNA sequence: TGCGCCAGCATGGGACCGGCGGGGCAGACCCAGTACTTC. Amino acid sequence: CASMGPAGQTQYF.